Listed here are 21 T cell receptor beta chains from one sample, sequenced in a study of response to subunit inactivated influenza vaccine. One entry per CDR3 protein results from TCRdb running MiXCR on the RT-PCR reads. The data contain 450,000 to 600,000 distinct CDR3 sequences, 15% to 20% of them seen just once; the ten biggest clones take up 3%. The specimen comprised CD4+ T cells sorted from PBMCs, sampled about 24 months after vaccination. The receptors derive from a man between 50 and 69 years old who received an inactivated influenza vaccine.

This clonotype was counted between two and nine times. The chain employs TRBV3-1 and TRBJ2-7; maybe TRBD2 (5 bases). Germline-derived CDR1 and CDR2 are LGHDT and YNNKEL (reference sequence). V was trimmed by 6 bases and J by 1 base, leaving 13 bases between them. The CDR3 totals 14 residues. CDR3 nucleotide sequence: TGTGCCAGCAGTAAAAGTCCGGGGTCCTACGAGCAGTACTTC. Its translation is CASSKSPGSYEQYF.

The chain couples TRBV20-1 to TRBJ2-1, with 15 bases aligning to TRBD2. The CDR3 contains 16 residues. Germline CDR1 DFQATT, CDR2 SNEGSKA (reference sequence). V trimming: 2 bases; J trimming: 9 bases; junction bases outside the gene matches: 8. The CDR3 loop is CSARRGTSGGTGEQFF. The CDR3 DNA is TGCAGTGCTAGAAGAGGGACTAGCGGGGGGACAGGTGAGCAGTTCTTC.

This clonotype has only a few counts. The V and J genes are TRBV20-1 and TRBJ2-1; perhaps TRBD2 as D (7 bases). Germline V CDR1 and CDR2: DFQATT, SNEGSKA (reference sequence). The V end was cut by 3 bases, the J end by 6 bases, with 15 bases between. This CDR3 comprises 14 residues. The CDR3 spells CSASRGATGNEQFF. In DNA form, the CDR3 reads TGCAGTGCTAGCCGGGGGGCTACAGGCAATGAGCAGTTCTTC.

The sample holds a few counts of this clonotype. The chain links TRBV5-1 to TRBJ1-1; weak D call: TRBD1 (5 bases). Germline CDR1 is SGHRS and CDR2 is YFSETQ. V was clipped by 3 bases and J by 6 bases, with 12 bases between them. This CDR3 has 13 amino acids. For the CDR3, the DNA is TGCGCCAGCAGCTACCCGGGGGTCGCTGAAGCTTTCTTT. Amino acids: CASSYPGVAEAFF.

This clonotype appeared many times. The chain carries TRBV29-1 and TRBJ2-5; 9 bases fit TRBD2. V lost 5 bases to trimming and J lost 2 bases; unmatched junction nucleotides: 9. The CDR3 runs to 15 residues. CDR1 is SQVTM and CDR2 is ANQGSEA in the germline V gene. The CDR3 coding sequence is TGCAGCGTTCGACCTTTAGCGGGGGTGCAAGAGACCCAGTACTTC. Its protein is CSVRPLAGVQETQYF. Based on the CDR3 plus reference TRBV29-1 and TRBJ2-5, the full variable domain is SAVISQKPSRDICQRGTSLTIQCQVDSQVTMMFWYRQQPGQSLTLIATANQGSEATYESGFVIDKFPISRPNLTFSTLTVSNMSPEDSSIYLCSVRPLAGVQETQYFGPGTRLLVL.

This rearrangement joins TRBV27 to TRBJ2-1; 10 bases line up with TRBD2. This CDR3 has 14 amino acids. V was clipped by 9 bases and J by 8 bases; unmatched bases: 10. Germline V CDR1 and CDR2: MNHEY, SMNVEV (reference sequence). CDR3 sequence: CASKVAGGFDEQFF. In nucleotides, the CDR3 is TGTGCCAGTAAAGTAGCGGGGGGATTCGATGAGCAGTTCTTC.

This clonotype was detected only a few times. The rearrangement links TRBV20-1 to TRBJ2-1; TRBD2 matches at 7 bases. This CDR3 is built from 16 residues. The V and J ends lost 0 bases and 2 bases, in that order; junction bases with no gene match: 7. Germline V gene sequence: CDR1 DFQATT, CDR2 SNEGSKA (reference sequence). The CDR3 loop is CSARDLAGAPYNEQFF. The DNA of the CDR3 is TGCAGTGCTAGAGATTTGGCGGGAGCCCCCTACAATGAGCAGTTCTTC.

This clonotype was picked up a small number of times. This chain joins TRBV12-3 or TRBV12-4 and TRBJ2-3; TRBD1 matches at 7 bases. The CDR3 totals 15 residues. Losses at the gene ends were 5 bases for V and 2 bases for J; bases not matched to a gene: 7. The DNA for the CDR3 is TGTGCCAGCAGTCGATGGGACAGATACACAGATACGCAGTATTTT. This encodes CASSRWDRYTDTQYF.

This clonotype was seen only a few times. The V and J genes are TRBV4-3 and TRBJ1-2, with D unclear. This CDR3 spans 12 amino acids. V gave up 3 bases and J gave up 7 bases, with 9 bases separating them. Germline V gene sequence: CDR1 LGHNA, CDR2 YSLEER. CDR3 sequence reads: CASSHGQSGYTF. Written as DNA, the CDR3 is TGCGCCAGCAGCCATGGTCAGTCTGGCTACACCTTC.

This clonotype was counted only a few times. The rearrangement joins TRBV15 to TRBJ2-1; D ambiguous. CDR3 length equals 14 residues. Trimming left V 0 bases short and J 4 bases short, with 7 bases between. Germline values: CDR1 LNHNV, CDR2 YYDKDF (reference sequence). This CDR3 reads CATSRDDPYNEQFF. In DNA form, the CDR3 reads TGTGCCACCAGCAGAGATGACCCGTACAATGAGCAGTTCTTC.

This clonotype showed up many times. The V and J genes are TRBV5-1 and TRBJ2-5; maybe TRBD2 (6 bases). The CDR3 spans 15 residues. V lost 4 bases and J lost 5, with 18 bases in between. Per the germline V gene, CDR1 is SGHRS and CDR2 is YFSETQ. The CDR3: CASSTVVRGGETQYF. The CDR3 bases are TGCGCCAGCAGCACTGTGGTGCGGGGCGGGGAGACCCAGTACTTC.

The CDR3 protein is CASGTIKGNSYNSPLHF. For the CDR3, the DNA is TGTGCCAGCGGTACCATTAAGGGCAACTCCTATAATTCACCCCTCCACTTT. The chain employs TRBV7-9 and TRBJ1-6; D gene unclear. Germline V gene data show CDR1 as SEHNR and CDR2 as FQNEAQ (reference sequence). The V end was cut by 8 bases, the J end by 0 bases, with 17 bases between. The CDR3 has 17 residues.

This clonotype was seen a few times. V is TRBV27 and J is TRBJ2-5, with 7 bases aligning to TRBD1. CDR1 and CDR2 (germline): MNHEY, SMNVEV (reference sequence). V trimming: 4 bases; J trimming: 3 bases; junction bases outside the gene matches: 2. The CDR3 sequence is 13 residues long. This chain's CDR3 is CASSSDREETQYF. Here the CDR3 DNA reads TGTGCCAGCAGTTCCGACAGGGAAGAGACCCAGTACTTC.

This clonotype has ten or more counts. The CDR3 loop reads CSAAGLPGDRVGVEAFF. CDR3 DNA sequence: TGCAGCGCCGCGGGCCTTCCTGGGGACAGGGTAGGGGTAGAAGCTTTCTTT. The chain couples TRBV29-1 to TRBJ1-1; 9 bases agree with TRBD1. The CDR3 spans 17 residues. Losses at the gene ends were 7 bases for V and 8 bases for J; bases not matched to a gene: 23. Germline V lookup: CDR1 SQVTM, CDR2 ANQGSEA.

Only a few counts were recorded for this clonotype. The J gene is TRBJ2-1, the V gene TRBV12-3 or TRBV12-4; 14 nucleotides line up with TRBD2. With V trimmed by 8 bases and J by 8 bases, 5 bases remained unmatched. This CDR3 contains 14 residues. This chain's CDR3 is CASQTSGRAYEQFF. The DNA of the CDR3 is TGTGCCAGCCAGACTAGCGGGAGGGCCTATGAGCAGTTCTTC.

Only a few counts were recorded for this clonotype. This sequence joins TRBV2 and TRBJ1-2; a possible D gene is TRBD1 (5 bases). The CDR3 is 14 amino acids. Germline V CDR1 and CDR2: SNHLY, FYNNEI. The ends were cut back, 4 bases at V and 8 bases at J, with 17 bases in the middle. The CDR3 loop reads CASSALGGERGYTF. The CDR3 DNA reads TGTGCCAGCAGTGCCCTTGGGGGGGAACGCGGCTACACCTTC.

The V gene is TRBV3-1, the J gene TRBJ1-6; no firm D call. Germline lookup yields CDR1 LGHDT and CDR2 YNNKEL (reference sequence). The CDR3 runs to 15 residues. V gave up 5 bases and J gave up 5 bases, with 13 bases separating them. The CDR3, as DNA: TGTGCCAGCAGCGCATCAGCGATTAATAATTCACCCCTCCACTTT. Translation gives CASSASAINNSPLHF.

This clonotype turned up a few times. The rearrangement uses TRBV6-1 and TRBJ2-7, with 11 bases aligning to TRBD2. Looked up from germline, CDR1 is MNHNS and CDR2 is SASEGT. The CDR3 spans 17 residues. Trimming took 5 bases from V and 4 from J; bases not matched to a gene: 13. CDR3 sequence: CASSRAGGLAEPYEQYF. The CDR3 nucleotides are TGTGCCAGCAGTCGAGCGGGGGGACTAGCGGAGCCTTACGAGCAGTACTTC.

CDR3 sequence: CASSYEAGLPGEQFF. The DNA of the CDR3 is TGTGCCAGCAGTTACGAAGCGGGGCTCCCGGGCGAGCAGTTCTTC. The rearrangement joins TRBV6-5 to TRBJ2-1, with TRBD2 identical over 7 bases. From germline, CDR1 is MNHEY and CDR2 SVGAGI. The CDR3 has 15 amino acids. The J segment lost 10 bases and the V segment lost 2 bases, leaving 11 bases of the junction unmatched.

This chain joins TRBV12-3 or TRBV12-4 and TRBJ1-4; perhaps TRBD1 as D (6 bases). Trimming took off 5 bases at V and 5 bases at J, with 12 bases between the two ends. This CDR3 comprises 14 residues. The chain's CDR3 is CASSPGHSNEKLFF. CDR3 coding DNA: TGTGCCAGCAGTCCGGGACATTCGAATGAAAAACTGTTTTTT.

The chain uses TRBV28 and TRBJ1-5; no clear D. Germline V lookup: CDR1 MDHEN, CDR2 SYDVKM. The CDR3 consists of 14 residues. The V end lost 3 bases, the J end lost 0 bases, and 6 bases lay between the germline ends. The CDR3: CASSFQNSNQPQHF. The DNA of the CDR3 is TGTGCCAGCAGTTTTCAGAATAGCAATCAGCCCCAGCATTTT.